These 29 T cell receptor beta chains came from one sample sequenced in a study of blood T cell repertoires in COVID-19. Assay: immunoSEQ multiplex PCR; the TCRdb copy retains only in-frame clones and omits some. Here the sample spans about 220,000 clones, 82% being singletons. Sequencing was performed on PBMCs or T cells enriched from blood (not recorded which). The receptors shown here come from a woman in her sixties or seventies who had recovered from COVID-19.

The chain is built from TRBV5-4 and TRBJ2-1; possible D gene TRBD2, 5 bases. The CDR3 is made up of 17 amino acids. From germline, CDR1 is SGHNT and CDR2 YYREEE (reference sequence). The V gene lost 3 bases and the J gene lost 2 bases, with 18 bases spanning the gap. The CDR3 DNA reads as TGTGCCAGCAGCTCCCTTGAGGGTAGCGACCCCTACAATGAGCAGTTCTTC. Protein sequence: CASSSLEGSDPYNEQFF.

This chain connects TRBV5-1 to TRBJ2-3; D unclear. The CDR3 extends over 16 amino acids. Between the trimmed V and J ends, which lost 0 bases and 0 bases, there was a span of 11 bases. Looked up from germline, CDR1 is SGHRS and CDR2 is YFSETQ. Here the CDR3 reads CASSLAVSSSTDTQYF. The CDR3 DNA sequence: TGCGCCAGCAGCTTGGCCGTTTCTTCTAGCACAGATACGCAGTATTTT.

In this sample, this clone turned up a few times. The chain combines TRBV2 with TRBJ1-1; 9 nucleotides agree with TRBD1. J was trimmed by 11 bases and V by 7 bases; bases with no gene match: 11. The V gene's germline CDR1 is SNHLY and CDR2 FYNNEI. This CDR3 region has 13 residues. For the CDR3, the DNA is TGTGCCAGCAATGAGGACAGGGGAGTGTTGGCTTTCTTT. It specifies CASNEDRGVLAFF.

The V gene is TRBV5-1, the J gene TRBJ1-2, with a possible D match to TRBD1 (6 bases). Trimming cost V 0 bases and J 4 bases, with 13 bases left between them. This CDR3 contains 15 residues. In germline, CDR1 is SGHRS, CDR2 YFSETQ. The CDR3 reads CASSLGDIAGYGYTF. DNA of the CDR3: TGCGCCAGCAGCTTGGGGGACATTGCGGGCTATGGCTACACCTTC.

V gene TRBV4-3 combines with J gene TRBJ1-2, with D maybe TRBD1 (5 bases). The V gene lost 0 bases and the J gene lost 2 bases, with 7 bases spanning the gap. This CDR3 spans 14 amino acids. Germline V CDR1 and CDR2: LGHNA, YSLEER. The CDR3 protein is CASSQDRGNYGYTF. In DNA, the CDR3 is TGCGCCAGCAGCCAAGATCGGGGGAACTATGGCTACACCTTC.

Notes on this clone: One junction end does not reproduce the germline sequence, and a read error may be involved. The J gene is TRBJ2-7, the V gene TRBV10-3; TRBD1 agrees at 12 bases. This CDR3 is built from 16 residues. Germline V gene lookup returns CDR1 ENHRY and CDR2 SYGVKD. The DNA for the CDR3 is TGTGCCATCAGTGAAGCTTCCGGGACAGGGGGCTACGAGCAGTGCTTC. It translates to CAISEASGTGGYEQCF.

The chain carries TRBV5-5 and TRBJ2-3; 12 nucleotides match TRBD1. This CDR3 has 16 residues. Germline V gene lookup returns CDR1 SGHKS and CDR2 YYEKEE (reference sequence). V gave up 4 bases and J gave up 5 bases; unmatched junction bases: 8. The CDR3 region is CASSPWGTGGRDTQYF. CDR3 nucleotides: TGTGCCAGCAGCCCTTGGGGGACAGGGGGCAGAGATACGCAGTATTTT. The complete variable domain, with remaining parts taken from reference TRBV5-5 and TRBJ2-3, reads DAGVTQSPTHLIKTRGQQVTLRCSPISGHKSVSWYQQVLGQGPQFIFQYYEKEERGRGNFPDRFSARQFPNYSSELNVNALLLGDSALYLCASSPWGTGGRDTQYFGPGTRLTVL.

CDR3 in amino acids: CASTRLAGGLETQYF. For the CDR3, the DNA is TGTGCCAGCACCCGACTAGCGGGGGGGCTAGAGACCCAGTACTTC. This chain connects TRBV2 to TRBJ2-5; 14 bases are shared with TRBD2. Trimming cost V 7 bases and J 4 bases; bases outside gene matches: 5. The CDR3 contains 15 residues. The germline CDR1 and CDR2 sequences are SNHLY and FYNNEI.

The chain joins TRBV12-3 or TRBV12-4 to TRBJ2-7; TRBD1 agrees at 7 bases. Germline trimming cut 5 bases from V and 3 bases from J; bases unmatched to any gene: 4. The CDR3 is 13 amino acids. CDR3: CASSPGTVYEQYF. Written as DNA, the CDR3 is TGTGCCAGCAGTCCTGGGACAGTCTACGAGCAGTACTTC.

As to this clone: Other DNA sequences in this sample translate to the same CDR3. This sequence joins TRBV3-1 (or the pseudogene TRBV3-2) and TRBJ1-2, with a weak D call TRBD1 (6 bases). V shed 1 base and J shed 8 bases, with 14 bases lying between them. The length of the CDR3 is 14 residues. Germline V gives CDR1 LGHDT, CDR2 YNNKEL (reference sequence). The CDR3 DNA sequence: TGTGCCAGCAGCCAAGGCCACAGGGTCGGCGGCTACACCTTC. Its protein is CASSQGHRVGGYTF.

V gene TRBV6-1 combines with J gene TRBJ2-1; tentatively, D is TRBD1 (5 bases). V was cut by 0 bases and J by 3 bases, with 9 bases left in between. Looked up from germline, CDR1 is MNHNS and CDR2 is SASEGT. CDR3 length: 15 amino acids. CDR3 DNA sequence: TGTGCCAGCAGTGAAGCGGTGGGGCTCTACAATGAGCAGTTCTTC. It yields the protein CASSEAVGLYNEQFF.

The DNA for the CDR3 is TGTGCCAGTAGTAATAATAACTATGGCTACACCTTC. It translates to CASSNNNYGYTF. The rearrangement joins TRBV19 to TRBJ1-2; no definite D call. V lost 4 bases and J lost 1, with 4 bases in between. The CDR3 contains 12 residues. CDR1 and CDR2 (germline): LNHDA, SQIVND (reference sequence).

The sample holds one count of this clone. CDR3 protein: CASSLAGGLYNEQFF. The CDR3 coding sequence is TGTGCCAGCAGCTTGGCGGGAGGGCTTTACAATGAGCAGTTCTTC. The V and J genes are TRBV5-4 and TRBJ2-1; 8 bases align to TRBD2. The CDR3 length is 15 residues. Germline V lookup: CDR1 SGHNT, CDR2 YYREEE (reference sequence). The junction had 3 bases not matched to a gene; V was cut back by 0 bases and J by 4 bases.

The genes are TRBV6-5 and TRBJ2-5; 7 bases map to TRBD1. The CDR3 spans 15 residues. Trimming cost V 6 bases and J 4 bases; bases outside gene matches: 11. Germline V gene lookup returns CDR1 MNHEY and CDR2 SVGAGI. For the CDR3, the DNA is TGTGCCAGCAGCCGATCGACAGGGTACCCAGAGACCCAGTACTTC. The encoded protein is CASSRSTGYPETQYF.

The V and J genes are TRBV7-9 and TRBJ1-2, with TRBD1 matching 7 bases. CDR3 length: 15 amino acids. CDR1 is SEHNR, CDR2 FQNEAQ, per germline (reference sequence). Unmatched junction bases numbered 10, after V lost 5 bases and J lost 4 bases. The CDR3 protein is CASSPPQRDSYGYTF. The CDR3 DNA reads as TGTGCCAGCAGCCCCCCCCAACGGGACAGCTATGGCTACACCTTC.

CDR3 sequence: CASSLGTANQETQYF. CDR3 sequence (DNA): TGCGCCAGCAGCTTGGGGACAGCAAACCAAGAGACCCAGTACTTC. The V and J genes are TRBV5-1 and TRBJ2-5; D is perhaps TRBD1 (6 bases). This CDR3 contains 15 residues. Per the germline V gene, CDR1 is SGHRS and CDR2 is YFSETQ. Trimming removed 0 bases at V and 0 bases at J, with 9 bases between.

CDR3 region: CASSLGQFYEQYF. CDR3 nucleotide sequence: TGTGCCAGCAGTTTGGGGCAGTTCTACGAGCAGTACTTC. The V call is TRBV27, the J call TRBJ2-7; maybe TRBD1 (5 bases). V dropped 3 bases and J dropped 3 bases, with 9 bases sitting between them. CDR1 MNHEY and CDR2 SMNVEV come from the germline V gene (reference sequence). This CDR3 has 13 residues.

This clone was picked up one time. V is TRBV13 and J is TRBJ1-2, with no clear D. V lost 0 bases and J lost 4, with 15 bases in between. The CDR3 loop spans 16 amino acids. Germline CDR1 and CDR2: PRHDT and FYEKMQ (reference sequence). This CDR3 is CASSLGSQRATYGYTF. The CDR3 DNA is TGTGCCAGCAGCTTAGGATCACAGAGAGCCACCTATGGCTACACCTTC. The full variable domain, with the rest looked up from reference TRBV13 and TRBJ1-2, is AAGVIQSPRHLIKEKRETATLKCYPIPRHDTVYWYQQGPGQDPQFLISFYEKMQSDKGSIPDRFSAQQFSDYHSELNMSSLELGDSALYFCASSLGSQRATYGYTFGSGTRLTVV.

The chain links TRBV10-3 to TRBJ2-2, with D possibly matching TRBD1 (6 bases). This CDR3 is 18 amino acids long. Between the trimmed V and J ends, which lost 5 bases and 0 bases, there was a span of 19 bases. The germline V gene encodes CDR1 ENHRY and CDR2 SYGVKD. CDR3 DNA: TGTGCCATCAGTCTTCCCGGACAGCCAACACCGAACACCGGGGAGCTGTTTTTT. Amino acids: CAISLPGQPTPNTGELFF.

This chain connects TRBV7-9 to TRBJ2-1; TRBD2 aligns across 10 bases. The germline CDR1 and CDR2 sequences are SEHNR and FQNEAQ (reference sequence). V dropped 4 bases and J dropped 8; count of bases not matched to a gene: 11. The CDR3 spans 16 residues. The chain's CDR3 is CASSSPLGAGGHEQFF. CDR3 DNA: TGTGCCAGCAGCTCGCCCCTAGGAGCGGGGGGGCATGAGCAGTTCTTC.

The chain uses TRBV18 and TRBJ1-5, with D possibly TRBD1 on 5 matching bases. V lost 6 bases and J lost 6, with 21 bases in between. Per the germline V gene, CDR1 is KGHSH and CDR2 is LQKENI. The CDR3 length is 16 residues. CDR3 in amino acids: CASSEGLRGVFQPQHF. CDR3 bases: TGTGCCAGCTCCGAGGGACTTCGAGGGGTCTTTCAGCCCCAGCATTTT.

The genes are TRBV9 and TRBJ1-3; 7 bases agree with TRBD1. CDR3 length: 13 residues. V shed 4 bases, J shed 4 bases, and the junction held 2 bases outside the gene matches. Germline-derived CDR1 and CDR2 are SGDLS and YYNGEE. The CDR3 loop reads CASSPGGGNTIYF. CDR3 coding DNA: TGTGCCAGCAGCCCAGGGGGGGGAAACACCATATATTTT.

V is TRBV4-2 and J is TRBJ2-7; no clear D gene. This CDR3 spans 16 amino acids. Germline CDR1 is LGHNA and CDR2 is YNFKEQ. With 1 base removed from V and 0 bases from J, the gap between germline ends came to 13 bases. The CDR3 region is CASSQVHTSSSYEQYF. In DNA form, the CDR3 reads TGTGCCAGCAGCCAAGTTCACACTTCTAGCTCCTACGAGCAGTACTTC.

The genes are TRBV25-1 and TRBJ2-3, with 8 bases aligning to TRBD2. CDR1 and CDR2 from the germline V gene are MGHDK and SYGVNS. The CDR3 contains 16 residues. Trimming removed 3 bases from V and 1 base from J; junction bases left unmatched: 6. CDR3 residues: CASSEDLAGRTDTQYF. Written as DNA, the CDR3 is TGTGCCAGCAGTGAGGATCTAGCGGGCCGCACAGATACGCAGTATTTT.

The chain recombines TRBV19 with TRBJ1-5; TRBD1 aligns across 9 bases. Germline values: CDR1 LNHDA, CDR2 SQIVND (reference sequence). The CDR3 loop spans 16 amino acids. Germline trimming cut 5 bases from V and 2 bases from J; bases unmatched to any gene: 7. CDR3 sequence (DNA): TGTGCCAGTAGTCCAGGGACAGGGATGCGCAATCAGCCCCAGCATTTT. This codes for CASSPGTGMRNQPQHF.

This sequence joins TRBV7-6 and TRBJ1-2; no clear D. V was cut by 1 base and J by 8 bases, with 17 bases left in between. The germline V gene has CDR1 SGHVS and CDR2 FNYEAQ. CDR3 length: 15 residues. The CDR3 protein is CASSLGPSGGIGYTF. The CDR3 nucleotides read TGTGCCAGCAGCTTAGGCCCGTCTGGAGGGATCGGCTACACCTTC.

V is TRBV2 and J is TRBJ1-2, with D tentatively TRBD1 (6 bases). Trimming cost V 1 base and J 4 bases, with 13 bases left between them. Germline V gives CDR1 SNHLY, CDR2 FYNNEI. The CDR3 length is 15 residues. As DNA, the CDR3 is TGTGCCAGCAGTGAAGGGCAGGGGCCCACCTATGGCTACACCTTC. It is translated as CASSEGQGPTYGYTF.

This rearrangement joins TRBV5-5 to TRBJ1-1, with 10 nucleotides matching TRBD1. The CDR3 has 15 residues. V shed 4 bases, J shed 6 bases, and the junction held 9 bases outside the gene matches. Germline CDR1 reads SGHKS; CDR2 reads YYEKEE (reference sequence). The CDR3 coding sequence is TGTGCCAGCAGCAGCGGGACAGGGGTATTTCCTGAAGCTTTCTTT. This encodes CASSSGTGVFPEAFF.

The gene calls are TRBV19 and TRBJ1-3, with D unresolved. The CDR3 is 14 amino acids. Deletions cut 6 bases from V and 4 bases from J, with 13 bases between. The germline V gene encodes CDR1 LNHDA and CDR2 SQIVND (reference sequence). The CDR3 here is CASRSVGYGNTIYF. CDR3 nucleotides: TGTGCCAGTAGGTCGGTCGGGTACGGAAACACCATATATTTT.